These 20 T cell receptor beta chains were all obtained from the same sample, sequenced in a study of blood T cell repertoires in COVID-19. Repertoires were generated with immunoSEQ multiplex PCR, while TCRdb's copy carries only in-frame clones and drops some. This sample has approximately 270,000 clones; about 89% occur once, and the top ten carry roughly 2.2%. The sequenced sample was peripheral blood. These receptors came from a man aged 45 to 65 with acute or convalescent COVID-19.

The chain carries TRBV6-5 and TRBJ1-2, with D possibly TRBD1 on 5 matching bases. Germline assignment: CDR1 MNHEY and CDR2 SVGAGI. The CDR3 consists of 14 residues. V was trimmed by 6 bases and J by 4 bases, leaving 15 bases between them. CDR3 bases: TGTGCCAGCAGGCTGGGGGGGGACTCCTATGGCTACACCTTC. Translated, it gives CASRLGGDSYGYTF.

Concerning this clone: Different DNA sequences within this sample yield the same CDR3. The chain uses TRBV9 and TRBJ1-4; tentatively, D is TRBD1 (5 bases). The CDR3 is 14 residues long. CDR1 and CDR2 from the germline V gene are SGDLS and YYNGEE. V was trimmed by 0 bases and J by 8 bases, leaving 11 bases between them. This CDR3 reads CASSVGQGGEKLFF. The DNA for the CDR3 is TGTGCCAGCAGCGTAGGGCAGGGTGGCGAAAAACTGTTTTTT. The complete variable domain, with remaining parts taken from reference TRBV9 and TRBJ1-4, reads DSGVTQTPKHLITATGQRVTLRCSPRSGDLSVYWYQQSLDQGLQFLIQYYNGEERAKGNILERFSAQQFPDLHSELNLSSLELGDSALYFCASSVGQGGEKLFFGSGTQLSVL.

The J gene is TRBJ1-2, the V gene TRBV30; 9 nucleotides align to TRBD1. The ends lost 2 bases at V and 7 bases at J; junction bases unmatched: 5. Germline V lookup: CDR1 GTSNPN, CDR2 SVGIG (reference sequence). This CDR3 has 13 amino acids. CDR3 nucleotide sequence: TGTGCCTGGAGTACGACAGGGGGAATTGGCTACACCTTC. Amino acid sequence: CAWSTTGGIGYTF. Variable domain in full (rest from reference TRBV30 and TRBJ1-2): SQTIHQWPATLVQPVGSPLSLECTVEGTSNPNLYWYRQAAGRGLQLLFYSVGIGQISSEVPQNLSASRPQDRQFILSSKKLLLSDSGFYLCAWSTTGGIGYTFGSGTRLTVV.

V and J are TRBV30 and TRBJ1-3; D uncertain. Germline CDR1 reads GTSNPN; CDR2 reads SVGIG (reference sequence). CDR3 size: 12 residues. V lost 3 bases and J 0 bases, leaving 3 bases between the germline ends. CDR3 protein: CAWSISGNTIYF. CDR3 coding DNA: TGTGCCTGGAGCATCTCTGGAAACACCATATATTTT.

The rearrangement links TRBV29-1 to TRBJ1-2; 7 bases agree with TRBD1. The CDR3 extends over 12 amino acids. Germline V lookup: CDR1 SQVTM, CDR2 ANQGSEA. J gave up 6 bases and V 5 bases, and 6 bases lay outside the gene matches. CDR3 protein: CSVNRGSNGYTF. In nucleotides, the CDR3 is TGCAGCGTTAACAGGGGAAGTAATGGCTACACCTTC.

CDR3 amino acids: CASSLQGAGYTF. CDR3 sequence (DNA): TGTGCCAGCAGTTTACAGGGGGCTGGCTACACCTTC. The genes are TRBV12-3 or TRBV12-4 and TRBJ1-2, with TRBD1 identical over 8 bases. The V and J ends lost 2 bases and 7 bases, in that order; junction bases with no gene match: 0. The CDR3 spans 12 residues.

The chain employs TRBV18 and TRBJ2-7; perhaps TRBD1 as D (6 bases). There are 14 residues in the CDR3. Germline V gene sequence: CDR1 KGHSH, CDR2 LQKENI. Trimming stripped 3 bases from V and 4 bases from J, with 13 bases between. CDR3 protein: CASSPGPQGYEQYF. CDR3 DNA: TGTGCCAGCTCACCGGGGCCCCAGGGGTACGAGCAGTACTTC.

This chain's CDR3 is CASSQGAGTGRYEQYF. DNA for the CDR3: TGTGCCAGCAGCCAAGGCGCCGGGACGGGGAGGTACGAGCAGTACTTC. This chain connects TRBV3-1 (or the pseudogene TRBV3-2) to TRBJ2-7, with D perhaps TRBD2 (6 bases). The CDR3 is 16 residues long. Germline V gene lookup returns CDR1 LGHDT and CDR2 YNNKEL (reference sequence). V was pared by 1 base and J by 4 bases, with 17 bases between.

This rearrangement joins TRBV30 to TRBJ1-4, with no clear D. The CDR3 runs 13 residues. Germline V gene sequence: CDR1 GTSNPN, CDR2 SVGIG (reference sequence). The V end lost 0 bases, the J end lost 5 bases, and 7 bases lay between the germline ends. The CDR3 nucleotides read TGTGCCTGGAGTGTCCGGAGGAATGAAAAACTGTTTTTT. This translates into CAWSVRRNEKLFF.

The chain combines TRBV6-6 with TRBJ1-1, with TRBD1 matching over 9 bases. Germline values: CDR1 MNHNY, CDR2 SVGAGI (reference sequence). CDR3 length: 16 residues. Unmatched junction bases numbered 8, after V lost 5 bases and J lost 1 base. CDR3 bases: TGTGCCAGCAGTACGGCCAGACAGGGGGGGAACACTGAAGCTTTCTTT. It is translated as CASSTARQGGNTEAFF.

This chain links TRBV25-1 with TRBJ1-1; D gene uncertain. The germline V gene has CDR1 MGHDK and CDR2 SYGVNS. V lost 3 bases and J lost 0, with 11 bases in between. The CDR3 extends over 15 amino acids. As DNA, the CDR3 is TGTGCCAGCAGTGAGAGGTCAGCTATGAACACTGAAGCTTTCTTT. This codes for CASSERSAMNTEAFF.

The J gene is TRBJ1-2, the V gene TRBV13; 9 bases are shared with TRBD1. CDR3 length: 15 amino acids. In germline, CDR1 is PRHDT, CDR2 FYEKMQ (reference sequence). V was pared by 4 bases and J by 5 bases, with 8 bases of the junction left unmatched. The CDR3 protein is CASSSRQGEEYGYTF. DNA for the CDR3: TGTGCCAGCAGCTCCCGACAGGGGGAGGAGTATGGCTACACCTTC.

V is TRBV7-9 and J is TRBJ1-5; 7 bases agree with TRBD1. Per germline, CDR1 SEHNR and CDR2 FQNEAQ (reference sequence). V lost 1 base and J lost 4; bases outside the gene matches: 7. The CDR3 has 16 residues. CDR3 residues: CASSLVKGQQNQPQHF. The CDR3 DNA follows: TGTGCCAGCAGCTTAGTTAAGGGACAGCAGAATCAGCCCCAGCATTTT.

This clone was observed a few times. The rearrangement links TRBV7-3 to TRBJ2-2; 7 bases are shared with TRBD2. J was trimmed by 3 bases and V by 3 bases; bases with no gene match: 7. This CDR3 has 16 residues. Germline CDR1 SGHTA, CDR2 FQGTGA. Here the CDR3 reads CASSFRSGPDTGELFF. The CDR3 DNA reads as TGTGCCAGCAGCTTTCGTAGCGGGCCTGACACCGGGGAGCTGTTTTTT. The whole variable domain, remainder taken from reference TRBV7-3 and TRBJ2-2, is GAGVSQTPSNKVTEKGKYVELRCDPISGHTALYWYRQSLGQGPEFLIYFQGTGAADDSGLPNDRFFAVRPEGSVSTLKIQRTERGDSAVYLCASSFRSGPDTGELFFGEGSRLTVL.

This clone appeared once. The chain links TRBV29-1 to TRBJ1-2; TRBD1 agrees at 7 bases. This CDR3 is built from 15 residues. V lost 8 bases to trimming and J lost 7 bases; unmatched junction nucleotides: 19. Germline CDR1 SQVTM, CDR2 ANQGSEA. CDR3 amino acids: CSFTLRSGAGGGYTF. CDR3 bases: TGCAGCTTTACCCTTCGTTCGGGGGCAGGGGGTGGCTACACCTTC.

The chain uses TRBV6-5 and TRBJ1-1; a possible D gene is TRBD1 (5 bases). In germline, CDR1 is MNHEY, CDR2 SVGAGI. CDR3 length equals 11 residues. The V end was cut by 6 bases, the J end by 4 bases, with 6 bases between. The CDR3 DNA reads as TGTGCCAGCAGACAGGTCACTGAAGCTTTCTTT. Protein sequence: CASRQVTEAFF.

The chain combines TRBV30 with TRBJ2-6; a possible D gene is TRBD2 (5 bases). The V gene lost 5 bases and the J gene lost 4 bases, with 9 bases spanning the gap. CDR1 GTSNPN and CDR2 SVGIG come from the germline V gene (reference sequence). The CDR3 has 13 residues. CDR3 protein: CAWVGEGANVLTF. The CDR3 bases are TGTGCCTGGGTGGGAGAAGGGGCCAACGTCCTGACTTTC.

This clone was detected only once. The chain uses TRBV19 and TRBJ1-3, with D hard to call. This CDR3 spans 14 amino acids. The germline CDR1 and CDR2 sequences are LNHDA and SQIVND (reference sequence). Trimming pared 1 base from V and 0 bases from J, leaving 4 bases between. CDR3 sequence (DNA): TGTGCCAGTAGTATAGGGGCCTCTGGAAACACCATATATTTT. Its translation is CASSIGASGNTIYF.

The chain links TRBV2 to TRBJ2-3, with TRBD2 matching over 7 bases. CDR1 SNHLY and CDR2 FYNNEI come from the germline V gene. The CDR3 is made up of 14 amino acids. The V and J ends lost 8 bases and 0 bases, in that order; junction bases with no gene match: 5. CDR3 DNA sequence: TGTGCCAGCGTGGGAGGGATGAGCACAGATACGCAGTATTTT. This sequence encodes CASVGGMSTDTQYF.

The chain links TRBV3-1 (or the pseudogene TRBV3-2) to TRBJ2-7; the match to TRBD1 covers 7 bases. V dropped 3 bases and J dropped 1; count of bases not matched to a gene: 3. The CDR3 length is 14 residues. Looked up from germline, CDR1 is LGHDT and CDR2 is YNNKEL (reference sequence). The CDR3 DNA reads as TGTGCCAGCAGCCACCGGGACAGTTCCTACGAGCAGTACTTC. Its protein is CASSHRDSSYEQYF.